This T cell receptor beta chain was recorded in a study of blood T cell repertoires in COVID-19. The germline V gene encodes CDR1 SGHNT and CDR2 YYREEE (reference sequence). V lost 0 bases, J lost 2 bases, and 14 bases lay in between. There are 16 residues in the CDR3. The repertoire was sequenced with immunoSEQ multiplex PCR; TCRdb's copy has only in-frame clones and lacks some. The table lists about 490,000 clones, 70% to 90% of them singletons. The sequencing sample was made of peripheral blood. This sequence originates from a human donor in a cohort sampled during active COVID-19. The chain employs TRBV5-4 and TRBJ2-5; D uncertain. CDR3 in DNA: TGTGCCAGCAGCTTGGGGTCCCTCCGGTCTCAAGAGACCCAGTACTTC. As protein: CASSLGSLRSQETQYF.